What follows is one T cell receptor (beta chain) and its context. CDR3 length equals 15 residues. CDR1 and CDR2 from the germline V gene are KGHSH and LQKENI. Trimming left V 4 bases short and J 7 bases short, with 17 bases between. Produced via immunoSEQ multiplex PCR; TCRdb's table is partial and in-frame only. The repertoire holds about 670,000 clones, with about 90% as singletons. This entry belongs to a study of blood T cell repertoires in COVID-19. The receptor was isolated from a woman between 18 and 30 years old with acute or convalescent COVID-19. Sample: peripheral blood. The genes are TRBV18 and TRBJ1-5; tentative D call: TRBD1 (6 bases). The CDR3 bases are TGTGCCAGCTCACGAGGCGGGGGCGCGGCACAGCCCCAGCATTTT. Its protein is CASSRGGGAAQPQHF. Full variable domain (remainder filled in from reference TRBV18 and TRBJ1-5): NAGVMQNPRHLVRRRGQEARLRCSPMKGHSHVYWYRQLPEEGLKFMVYLQKENIIDESGMPKERFSAEFPKEGPSILRIQQVVRGDSAAYFCASSRGGGAAQPQHFGDGTRLSIL.